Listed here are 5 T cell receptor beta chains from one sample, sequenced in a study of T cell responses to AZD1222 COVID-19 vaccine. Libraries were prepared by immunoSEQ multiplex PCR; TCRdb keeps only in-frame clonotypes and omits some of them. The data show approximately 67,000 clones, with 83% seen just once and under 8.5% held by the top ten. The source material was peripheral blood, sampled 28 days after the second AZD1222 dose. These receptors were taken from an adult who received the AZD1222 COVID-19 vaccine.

CDR3 sequence (DNA): TGTGCCAGCAGCTTCTTTACGGGACAGACTAATGAAAAACTGTTTTTT. This codes for CASSFFTGQTNEKLFF. The V call is TRBV7-9, the J call TRBJ1-4, with 7 bases identical to TRBD1. The germline V gene has CDR1 SEHNR and CDR2 FQNEAQ (reference sequence). The CDR3 sequence is 16 residues long. V shed 3 bases and J 2 bases; nucleotides not matched to a gene: 6. Based on the CDR3 plus reference TRBV7-9 and TRBJ1-4, the full variable domain is DTGVSQNPRHKITKRGQNVTFRCDPISEHNRLYWYRQTLGQGPEFLTYFQNEAQLEKSRLLSDRFSAERPKGSFSTLEIQRTEQGDSAMYLCASSFFTGQTNEKLFFGSGTQLSVL.

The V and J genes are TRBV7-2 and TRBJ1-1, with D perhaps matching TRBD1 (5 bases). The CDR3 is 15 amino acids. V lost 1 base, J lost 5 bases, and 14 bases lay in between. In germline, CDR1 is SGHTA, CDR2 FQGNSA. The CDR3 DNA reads TGTGCCAGCAGCTTAGAATCAGGGAGAAGAACTGAAGCTTTCTTT. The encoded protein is CASSLESGRRTEAFF.

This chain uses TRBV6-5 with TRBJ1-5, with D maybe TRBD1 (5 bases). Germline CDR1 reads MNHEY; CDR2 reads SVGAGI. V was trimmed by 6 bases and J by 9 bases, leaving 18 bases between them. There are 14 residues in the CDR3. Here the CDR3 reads CASRQTEPWGPQHF. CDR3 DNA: TGTGCCAGCAGACAGACAGAACCCTGGGGGCCCCAGCATTTT.

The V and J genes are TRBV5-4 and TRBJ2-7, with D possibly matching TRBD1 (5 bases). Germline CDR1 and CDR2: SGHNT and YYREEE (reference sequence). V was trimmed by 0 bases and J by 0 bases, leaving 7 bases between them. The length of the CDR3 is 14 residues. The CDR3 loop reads CASSLEGDSYEQYF. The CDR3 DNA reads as TGTGCCAGCAGCTTGGAAGGGGACTCCTACGAGCAGTACTTC.

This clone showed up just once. Written as DNA, the CDR3 is TGTGCCAGCAGGGCAGGGTTCTATGGCTACACCTTC. It is translated as CASRAGFYGYTF. The chain combines TRBV6-5 with TRBJ1-2, with a weak D call TRBD1 (5 bases). The ends were cut back, 6 bases at V and 4 bases at J, with 9 bases in the middle. This CDR3 has 12 amino acids. CDR1 MNHEY and CDR2 SVGAGI come from the germline V gene.